The 4 T cell receptor beta chains below come from one sample, sequenced in a study of shared T cell receptors in the human thymus. Assay used: immunoSEQ multiplex PCR; TCRdb lists only in-frame clones, some missing. Of under 850,000 clones listed, 70% to 90% are singletons. The data also belong to a second study, concerning human thymus T cells.

The specimen sequenced was thymocytes. These receptors were obtained from a boy under three years old with a congenital heart defect.

This clone was observed a handful of times. The chain is built from TRBV4-3 and TRBJ2-7; 7 nucleotides agree with TRBD1. Germline V gives CDR1 LGHNA, CDR2 YSLEER. CDR3 length: 13 residues. J lost 3 bases, V lost 3 bases, and 2 bases had no gene match. CDR3 coding DNA: TGCGCCAGCAGCCACAGGACAGGCTACGAGCAGTACTTC. Translating it yields CASSHRTGYEQYF.

The V call is TRBV7-9, the J call TRBJ2-2; D gene ambiguous. V was cut by 1 base and J by 9 bases, with 6 bases left in between. In germline, CDR1 is SEHNR, CDR2 FQNEAQ (reference sequence). The CDR3 extends over 12 amino acids. The CDR3 DNA follows: TGTGCCAGCAGCTTAGGGCCCCGGGAGCTGTTTTTT. This translates into CASSLGPRELFF.

This chain's CDR3 is CASRVAPKNIQYF. The CDR3 DNA reads TGTGCCAGCCGGGTGGCACCCAAAAACATTCAGTACTTC. The chain couples TRBV11-2 to TRBJ2-4, with D hard to call. CDR3 size: 13 residues. Between the trimmed V and J ends, which lost 8 bases and 2 bases, there was a span of 10 bases. CDR1 and CDR2 from the germline V gene are SGHAT and FQNNGV.

The chain joins TRBV20-1 to TRBJ1-2; possibly TRBD1 for D (5 bases). The CDR3 length is 11 residues. The V end lost 6 bases, the J end lost 4 bases, and 9 bases lay between the germline ends. The V gene's germline CDR1 is DFQATT and CDR2 SNEGSKA (reference sequence). CDR3 bases: TGCAGTGCCAGGGTCATCTATGGCTACACCTTC. Its protein is CSARVIYGYTF.